This is a list of T cell receptor beta chains from one sample in a study of OX40 agonist ivuxolimab in advanced cancers. Some clones are missing from TCRdb's copy, which holds only in-frame ones; the method was immunoSEQ multiplex PCR. The table has around 94,000 clones, under 95% seen once. Material: CD4+ or CD8+ T cells sorted from blood, obtained in a trial of the OX40 agonist ivuxolimab. Receptor source: an adult with an advanced solid tumor such as melanoma, head and neck, liver or kidney cancer. Both conserved end residues are part of each CDR3. D genes are given only for firm matches. Clone size is stated in some rows and not others, as once, few, many or a class when expanded.

TRBJ2-5	NA	NA	TRBV30	CAWDPGETQYF	TGTGCCTGGGACCCCGGGGAGACCCAGTACTTC
TRBJ1-2	NA	NA	TRBV4-1	CASSHSGGNGYTF	TGCGCCAGCAGCCACTCGGGGGGTAATGGCTACACCTTC
TRBJ1-1	TRBD1	NA	TRBV29-1	CSVERGREAEAFF	TGCAGCGTTGAAAGGGGGCGCGAAGCTGAAGCTTTCTTT
TRBJ2-2	NA	NA	TRBV27	CATHHPHGELFF	TGTGCCACCCACCATCCCCACGGGGAGCTGTTTTTT
TRBJ2-2	NA	NA	TRBV5-4	CASSFGITVNTGELFF	TGTGCCAGCAGTTTCGGGATCACCGTGAACACCGGGGAGCTGTTTTTT
TRBJ2-7	NA	NA	TRBV27	CASSLGYSGYEQYF	TGTGCCAGCAGTTTAGGGTATAGCGGCTACGAGCAGTACTTC
TRBJ1-2	NA	once	TRBV14	CASSQDLQGVYGYTF	TGTGCCAGCAGCCAAGATCTACAGGGAGTTTATGGCTACACCTTC
TRBJ2-7	NA	few	TRBV10-3	CATRQGGTYEQYF	TGTGCCACCCGACAGGGAGGGACCTACGAGCAGTACTTC
TRBJ1-1	NA	NA	TRBV28	CASSWPRGGRTEAFF	TGTGCCAGCAGTTGGCCACGTGGGGGGCGTACTGAAGCTTTCTTT
TRBJ1-5	TRBD1	once	TRBV4-3	CASSQAFPTGNNQPQHF	TGCGCCAGCAGCCAAGCCTTTCCGACAGGGAACAATCAGCCCCAGCATTTT
TRBJ2-5	TRBD2	NA	TRBV29-1	CSVLSGGSGLPLETQYF	TGCAGCGTACTCTCGGGAGGGAGCGGGTTACCCTTGGAGACCCAGTACTTC
TRBJ2-5	TRBD1	NA	TRBV27	CASGSPGQGIETQYF	TGTGCCAGCGGTTCACCGGGACAGGGAATAGAGACCCAGTACTTC
TRBJ2-3	NA	NA	TRBV9	CASSVETVWVGDTQYF	TGTGCCAGCAGCGTAGAGACTGTTTGGGTTGGAGATACGCAGTATTTT